What follows are 7 T cell receptor beta chains derived from one specimen sequenced in a study of pediatric ulcerative colitis. Data came from immunoSEQ multiplex PCR; TCRdb stores just in-frame clones and leaves some out. The profile shows some 4,900 clones, around 89% of them singletons. Sequenced sample: blood. These TCRs come from a boy under 18 with mild ulcerative colitis.

The chain joins TRBV14 to TRBJ1-3, with D unclear. From germline, CDR1 is SGHDN and CDR2 FVKESK. The length of the CDR3 is 14 residues. Trimming left V 4 bases short and J 2 bases short, with 9 bases between. The CDR3 reads CASSPDPPGNTIYF. CDR3 in DNA: TGTGCCAGCAGCCCAGACCCCCCTGGAAACACCATATATTTT.

This chain's CDR3 is CACLGPPGHTEAFF. CDR3 DNA: TGTGCCTGCCTGGGACCCCCGGGACACACTGAAGCTTTCTTT. This chain joins TRBV30 and TRBJ1-1; TRBD1 might be the D (5 bases). V was clipped by 6 bases and J by 3 bases, with 17 bases between them. The CDR3 spans 14 residues. Germline values: CDR1 GTSNPN, CDR2 SVGIG (reference sequence).

This clone has a single count. The chain recombines TRBV21-1 with TRBJ2-1; the DNA was not compared with TRBD2, the D call given in the table. TRBV21-1 is listed as a pseudogene. The length of the CDR3 is 13 residues. CDR3 sequence reads: CASSKAPRNEQFF. The CDR3 DNA sequence: TGTGCCAGCAGCAAAGCGCCGAGAAATGAGCAGTTCTTC.

The count of this clone is one. J is TRBJ1-2 and V is TRBV29-1, with D possibly being TRBD1 (5 bases). This CDR3 is built from 13 residues. Germline CDR1 is SQVTM and CDR2 is ANQGSEA. Trimming removed 2 bases from V and 6 bases from J, with 13 bases in between. For the CDR3, the DNA is TGCAGCGTTGAATTTTACATAGGGGATGGCTACACCTTC. It codes for CSVEFYIGDGYTF. Full variable domain (missing parts from reference TRBV29-1 and TRBJ1-2): SAVISQKPSRDICQRGTSLTIQCQVDSQVTMMFWYRQQPGQSLTLIATANQGSEATYESGFVIDKFPISRPNLTFSTLTVSNMSPEDSSIYLCSVEFYIGDGYTFGSGTRLTVV.

The CDR3, as DNA: TGTGCCAGCAGTGACTCAGGGGGCACAGATACGCAGTATTTT. It translates to CASSDSGGTDTQYF. V gene TRBV6-4 combines with J gene TRBJ2-3; D possibly corresponds to TRBD1 (5 bases). Germline loops: CDR1 MRHNA, CDR2 SNTAGT. CDR3 length equals 14 residues. V was clipped by 0 bases and J by 1 base, with 5 bases between them.

This sequence joins TRBV7-2 and TRBJ2-7; D possibly matches TRBD1 or TRBD2 (5 bases each). The CDR3 runs to 14 residues. The ends were cut back, 2 bases at V and 7 bases at J, with 15 bases in the middle. Germline V gives CDR1 SGHTA, CDR2 FQGNSA. The CDR3 DNA is TGTGCCAGCAGCTTAACTAGGGACCGAGGAGAGCAGTACTTC. Its translation is CASSLTRDRGEQYF.

This chain uses TRBV5-8 with TRBJ2-2; 8 nucleotides agree with TRBD1. J was trimmed by 6 bases and V by 2 bases; bases with no gene match: 15. CDR1 and CDR2 from the germline V gene are SGHTS and YDEGEE. The CDR3 totals 18 residues. CDR3 protein: CASSFFGKGQGKAGELFF. CDR3 in DNA: TGTGCCAGCAGCTTTTTCGGTAAAGGACAGGGAAAGGCCGGGGAGCTGTTTTTT.